The clone carrying this TCR beta chain came up a few times. What it binds is unknown. The TCR cDNA carried a universal primer site and UMIs from 5'RACE template switching. In TCRdb, the 5' RACE reads were re-called with MiXCR into one record per CDR3 protein. Altogether 450,000 to 550,000 distinct CDR3 sequences are present, over 15% being singletons, with the ten largest covering 14%. These data originate in a study of T cells after yellow fever vaccination. Whole-study context: When fractions had low cell numbers, they were prepared with SMART-Seq v4 Ultra Low Input.

Germline CDR1 MNHNS, CDR2 SASEGT. Trimming removed 6 bases from V and 7 bases from J, with 16 bases in between. The CDR3 totals 15 residues. The study, taken as a whole, reports: Detected again after the booster were most primary-vaccination clones, at 96% CD4 and about 90% CD8.

Sample: PBMCs, taken 15 days after the yellow fever booster vaccination. The V call is TRBV6-1, the J call TRBJ1-6; D is unclear. This sequence was found in a man aged 25-45 years who received the YFV17D yellow fever vaccine. The CDR3, as DNA: TGTGCCAGCAGCCAAGCTCGTAGTGAGAATTCACCCCTCCACTTT. It encodes CASSQARSENSPLHF.